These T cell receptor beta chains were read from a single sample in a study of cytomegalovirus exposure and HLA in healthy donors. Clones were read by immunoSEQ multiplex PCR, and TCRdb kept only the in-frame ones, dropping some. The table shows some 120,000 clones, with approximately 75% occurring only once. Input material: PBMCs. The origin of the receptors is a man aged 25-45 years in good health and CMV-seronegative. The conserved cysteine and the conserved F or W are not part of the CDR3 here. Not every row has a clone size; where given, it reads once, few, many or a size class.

CDR3aa: ASSRRQGSYEQY; j_gene: TRBJ2-7; v_gene: TRBV5-5; len: 12; abundance: -
CDR3aa: ASSHGLAGVRHSYEQY; j_gene: TRBJ2-7; v_gene: TRBV7-6; len: 16; abundance: -
CDR3aa: ASLQGAWTNEKLF; j_gene: TRBJ1-4; v_gene: TRBV7-3; len: 13; abundance: few
CDR3aa: ASSLGLASTDTQY; j_gene: TRBJ2-3; v_gene: TRBV14; len: 13; abundance: few
CDR3aa: SSSQGRGSPVQY; j_gene: TRBJ2-7; v_gene: TRBV7-9; len: 12; abundance: -
CDR3aa: ASSLGHDRVDYGYT; j_gene: TRBJ1-2; v_gene: TRBV7-9; len: 14; abundance: few
CDR3aa: ASSQDSGDPKLGYT; j_gene: TRBJ1-2; v_gene: TRBV4-1; len: 14; abundance: -
CDR3aa: ASSPGGAGIPEAF; j_gene: TRBJ1-1; v_gene: TRBV5-1; len: 13; abundance: few
CDR3aa: ASSLGGVESPLH; j_gene: TRBJ1-6; v_gene: TRBV5-6; len: 12; abundance: -
CDR3aa: ASSPLAGGPADTQY; j_gene: TRBJ2-3; v_gene: TRBV4-2; len: 14; abundance: -
CDR3aa: ASSPGGGFLETQY; j_gene: TRBJ2-5; v_gene: TRBV7-3; len: 13; abundance: -
CDR3aa: ASSLEAGGGETQY; j_gene: TRBJ2-5; v_gene: TRBV5-1; len: 13; abundance: -
CDR3aa: LTGQETQY; j_gene: TRBJ2-5; v_gene: TRBV20-1; len: 8; abundance: few
CDR3aa: AWFDFYETGELF; j_gene: TRBJ2-2; v_gene: TRBV30; len: 12; abundance: -
CDR3aa: ASSQPDRGSGTGELF; j_gene: TRBJ2-2; v_gene: TRBV4-2; len: 15; abundance: -
CDR3aa: ARRTAVSGNTIY; j_gene: TRBJ1-3; v_gene: TRBV10-1; len: 12; abundance: few
CDR3aa: ASSLFGPYEQY; j_gene: TRBJ2-7; v_gene: TRBV5-5; len: 11; abundance: few
CDR3aa: ASSPPTGGNYNEQF; j_gene: TRBJ2-1; v_gene: TRBV13; len: 14; abundance: -
CDR3aa: ASSIGAGALRSEQY; j_gene: TRBJ2-7; v_gene: TRBV19; len: 14; abundance: -
CDR3aa: ASSRATGVPGELF; j_gene: TRBJ2-2; v_gene: TRBV25-1; len: 13; abundance: few
CDR3aa: ASSGTSSQETQY; j_gene: TRBJ2-5; v_gene: TRBV5-1; len: 12; abundance: few
CDR3aa: ASSLGRDEQF; j_gene: TRBJ2-1; v_gene: TRBV5-1; len: 10; abundance: -
CDR3aa: ASSPAQSAYNEQF; j_gene: TRBJ2-1; v_gene: TRBV28; len: 13; abundance: -
CDR3aa: ASSFRLRRQGAVGYT; j_gene: TRBJ1-2; v_gene: TRBV7-9; len: 15; abundance: once
CDR3aa: ASSQEGLAGGPTDTQY; j_gene: TRBJ2-3; v_gene: TRBV4-1; len: 16; abundance: -
CDR3aa: ASRSRSRADQPQH; j_gene: TRBJ1-5; v_gene: TRBV28; len: 13; abundance: -
CDR3aa: ASSIDRYVSYEQF; j_gene: TRBJ2-1; v_gene: TRBV19; len: 13; abundance: -
CDR3aa: ASSQGSLDRYTNYGYT; j_gene: TRBJ1-2; v_gene: TRBV4-3; len: 16; abundance: -
CDR3aa: ASSPGAREKLF; j_gene: TRBJ1-4; v_gene: TRBV18; len: 11; abundance: few
CDR3aa: ASSAGTGGFQPQH; j_gene: TRBJ1-5; v_gene: TRBV7-2; len: 13; abundance: -
CDR3aa: ASSARTGQNTEAF; j_gene: TRBJ1-1; v_gene: TRBV7-9; len: 13; abundance: -
CDR3aa: ASSFRRGPDFGEQF; j_gene: TRBJ2-1; v_gene: TRBV11-2; len: 14; abundance: -
CDR3aa: AISEDRSNQPQH; j_gene: TRBJ1-5; v_gene: TRBV10-3; len: 12; abundance: -
CDR3aa: ASSLTTNSPPDTQY; j_gene: TRBJ2-3; v_gene: TRBV5-1; len: 14; abundance: few
CDR3aa: ASKGTSGGAGEQF; j_gene: TRBJ2-1; v_gene: TRBV2; len: 13; abundance: -
CDR3aa: ASSQVDRVGQPQH; j_gene: TRBJ1-5; v_gene: TRBV4-3; len: 13; abundance: -
CDR3aa: ASSSGGGTEAF; j_gene: TRBJ1-1; v_gene: TRBV7-2; len: 11; abundance: -
CDR3aa: ASSATARPYSNQPQH; j_gene: TRBJ1-5; v_gene: TRBV19; len: 15; abundance: -
CDR3aa: ASSLEGLNTEAF; j_gene: TRBJ1-1; v_gene: TRBV28; len: 12; abundance: -
CDR3aa: ASTLVIGTYTEAF; j_gene: TRBJ1-1; v_gene: TRBV19; len: 13; abundance: -
CDR3aa: ASSSTGHHPEGEQF; j_gene: TRBJ2-1; v_gene: TRBV28; len: 14; abundance: -
CDR3aa: ASSPGLAVSTDTQY; j_gene: TRBJ2-3; v_gene: TRBV5-1; len: 14; abundance: -
CDR3aa: ASSTGGGQPQH; j_gene: TRBJ1-5; v_gene: TRBV2; len: 11; abundance: few
CDR3aa: ASSQSTGTDTQY; j_gene: TRBJ2-3; v_gene: TRBV23-1; len: 12; abundance: -
CDR3aa: ASSPDPQGNTEAF; j_gene: TRBJ1-1; v_gene: TRBV18; len: 13; abundance: -